The 12 T cell receptor beta chains below were found in one sample sequenced in a study of T-cell reconstitution after alpha-beta-depleted transplantation in children. A TCRbeta library incorporating unique molecular identifiers was prepared. TCRdb ran MiXCR on the PCR reads and lists one entry per CDR3 protein. Of 550,000 to 800,000 distinct CDR3 sequences in the sample, around 13% are singletons; the top ten hold 0.79%. Sample: PBMCs, taken before TCRalphabeta/CD19-depleted stem cell transplant. The receptors were gathered from a girl aged 2-10 years with congenital amegakaryocytic thrombocytopenia, due to receive a stem cell transplant.

This clonotype was seen only a few times. The chain combines TRBV3-1 with TRBJ2-5, with 7 bases lining up with TRBD2. Germline trimming cut 4 bases from V and 7 bases from J; bases unmatched to any gene: 9. Germline values: CDR1 LGHDT, CDR2 YNNKEL (reference sequence). The length of the CDR3 is 14 residues. The CDR3 loop is CASSPGLTPGTQYF. CDR3 DNA: TGTGCCAGCAGCCCGGGACTAACCCCCGGGACCCAGTACTTC.

This clonotype was seen ten or more times. This sequence joins TRBV7-8 and TRBJ2-2; D call uncertain. The CDR3 totals 16 residues. V was clipped by 1 base and J by 5 bases, with 14 bases between them. Looked up from germline, CDR1 is SGHVS and CDR2 is FQNEAQ. CDR3 coding DNA: TGTGCCAGCAGCTTAGTTTTTACCCCACGGACCGGGGAGCTGTTTTTT. It is translated as CASSLVFTPRTGELFF. Variable domain in full (rest from reference TRBV7-8 and TRBJ2-2): GAGVSQSPRYKVAKRGQDVALRCDPISGHVSLFWYQQALGQGPEFLTYFQNEAQLDKSGLPSDRFFAERPEGSVSTLKIQRTQQEDSAVYLCASSLVFTPRTGELFFGEGSRLTVL.

This clonotype was counted ten times or more. The chain uses TRBV12-3 or TRBV12-4 and TRBJ2-2, with a possible D match to TRBD2 (6 bases). The CDR3 loop spans 12 amino acids. The ends were cut back, 7 bases at V and 7 bases at J, with 10 bases in the middle. In nucleotides, the CDR3 is TGTGCCAGCACCGATAGCGGCGGGGAGCTGTTTTTT. The encoded protein is CASTDSGGELFF.

This clonotype was recorded at least ten times. CDR3 DNA: TGTGCCAGCACAGAGGTTGGGGGGGCGAAGGGCTACACCTTC. Its protein product is CASTEVGGAKGYTF. The chain has TRBV27 and TRBJ1-2; a possible D gene is TRBD1 (6 bases). V lost 7 bases and J lost 8, with 20 bases in between. The CDR3 loop spans 14 amino acids. CDR1 is MNHEY, CDR2 SMNVEV, per germline (reference sequence).

This clonotype was recorded at least ten times. CDR3 residues: CSAHPSRTYEQYF. The CDR3 DNA follows: TGCAGTGCCCACCCGTCCAGGACCTACGAGCAGTACTTC. The rearrangement uses TRBV20-1 and TRBJ2-7, with D hard to call. This CDR3 spans 13 amino acids. Trimming took 6 bases from V and 2 from J, leaving 14 bases between them. CDR1 DFQATT and CDR2 SNEGSKA come from the germline V gene (reference sequence).

This clonotype was counted between two and nine times. This rearrangement joins TRBV5-2 to TRBJ2-1; the D call TRBD2 from the table was never checked on the DNA. TRBV5-2 is a documented pseudogene. The CDR3 covers 19 residues. CDR3 protein: CASNSHRGSGASGYNEQFF. CDR3 DNA sequence: TGTGCCAGCAACTCCCATAGAGGATCCGGTGCTAGCGGGTACAATGAGCAGTTCTTC.

V is TRBV29-1 and J is TRBJ2-1, with TRBD2 identical over 7 bases. There are 13 residues in the CDR3. CDR1 and CDR2 (germline): SQVTM, ANQGSEA. The junction had 5 bases not matched to a gene; V was cut back by 2 bases and J by 7 bases. CDR3 DNA sequence: TGCAGCGTTGAATTAGCGGGCCAAAATGAGCAGTTCTTC. Residues: CSVELAGQNEQFF.

Many counts were recorded for this clonotype. The chain couples TRBV12-3 or TRBV12-4 to TRBJ2-1, with a tentative D call TRBD1 (5 bases). This CDR3 is 14 amino acids long. The V and J ends lost 5 bases and 3 bases respectively, with 11 bases between them. Here the CDR3 DNA reads TGTGCCAGCAGTCCATGGACAAACTACAATGAGCAGTTCTTC. Its protein is CASSPWTNYNEQFF.

This clonotype was seen repeatedly, ten times or more. The chain links TRBV10-3 to TRBJ2-5; D gene unclear. The CDR3 spans 14 residues. Per the germline V gene, CDR1 is ENHRY and CDR2 is SYGVKD. Deletions cut 6 bases from V and 1 base from J, with 12 bases between. The CDR3 here is CAIRRREAQETQYF. The CDR3 DNA sequence: TGTGCCATCAGGAGACGAGAGGCCCAAGAGACCCAGTACTTC.

The chain joins TRBV7-3 to TRBJ2-7; 8 bases line up with TRBD2. The germline CDR1 and CDR2 sequences are SGHTA and FQGTGA. The J segment lost 7 bases and the V segment lost 4 bases, leaving 9 bases of the junction unmatched. This CDR3 contains 14 residues. The CDR3 DNA reads TGTGCCAGCAGCTGGGGACTAGAGGCTTCTGAGCAGTACTTC. It codes for CASSWGLEASEQYF.

There are many counts of this clonotype. The chain uses TRBV29-1 and TRBJ2-1; 12 bases map to TRBD2. The CDR3 extends over 20 amino acids. Germline CDR1 reads SQVTM; CDR2 reads ANQGSEA. V lost 5 bases to trimming and J lost 4 bases; unmatched junction nucleotides: 21. CDR3 in DNA: TGCAGCGTTCAACCCCCCGGGACTAGCGGGTCAGGGCCTTTTTACAATGAGCAGTTCTTC. Its translation is CSVQPPGTSGSGPFYNEQFF.

This clonotype was observed at least ten times. This chain joins TRBV28 and TRBJ1-2; 9 positions agree with TRBD1. The CDR3 extends over 14 amino acids. V was pared by 6 bases and J by 8 bases, with 10 bases of the junction left unmatched. Germline V CDR1 and CDR2: MDHEN, SYDVKM. The CDR3 sequence: CASRQQGALEGYTF. The CDR3 DNA sequence: TGTGCCAGCAGACAACAGGGGGCATTAGAGGGCTACACCTTC.